The rows below give T cell receptor beta chains drawn from one sample of a study of T cells in localized non-small cell lung cancer. The data were produced by immunoSEQ multiplex PCR, yet TCRdb's version contains in-frame clones alone and is incomplete. The sample comprises nearly 2,000 clones, around 21% of which are singletons, and roughly 7.9% rests with the top ten. The sequencing used lung tumor tissue, collected before any cancer treatment. Receptors originate from a woman between 35 and 70 years old with stage I lung adenocarcinoma. Both conserved end residues are part of each CDR3. A D gene is named only where the DNA matches it firmly. Clone size is shown for a subset of rows, as once, few, many or a class of expanded clone.

V: TRBV11-3
size: few
J: TRBJ2-4
D: -
DNA: TGTGCCAGCAGCCGAAAGACAGCGATAGCCAAAAACATTCAGTACTTC
CDR3: CASSRKTAIAKNIQYF

V: TRBV11-3
size: few
J: TRBJ2-5
D: -
DNA: TGTGCCAGCAGCTTCTTTTTGGGGCAAGAGACCCAGTACTTC
CDR3: CASSFFLGQETQYF

V: TRBV11-3
size: medium-sized
J: TRBJ2-2
D: TRBD1
DNA: TGTGCCAGCAGCGAGACAGGGGCGGGGAACACCGGGGAGCTGTTTTTT
CDR3: CASSETGAGNTGELFF

V: TRBV11-3
size: few
J: TRBJ2-7
D: TRBD1
DNA: TGTGCCAGCAGCGTAAGGCAGGGGGCATACTCCTACGAGCAGTACTTC
CDR3: CASSVRQGAYSYEQYF

V: TRBV6-8
size: -
J: TRBJ1-5
D: -
DNA: TGTGCCAGCAGTCCGCGTGGGGGGCAGCCCCAGCATTTT
CDR3: CASSPRGGQPQHF

V: TRBV11-3
size: large
J: TRBJ1-1
D: -
DNA: TGTGCCAGCAGCTTCTCACAGGAGAACACTGAAGCTTTCTTT
CDR3: CASSFSQENTEAFF

V: TRBV9
size: large
J: TRBJ2-1
D: -
DNA: TGTGCCAGCAGCTCTAGCTATGACAATGAGCAGTTCTTC
CDR3: CASSSSYDNEQFF

V: TRBV10-3
size: few
J: TRBJ1-1
D: -
DNA: TGTGCCATCAGTGAGTCGATGGGCAGGGGAACTGAAGCTTTCTTT
CDR3: CAISESMGRGTEAFF

V: TRBV30
size: -
J: TRBJ2-5
D: -
DNA: TGTGCCTGGAGTCCGCCCGGGCTCCAGACGGAGACCCAGTACTTC
CDR3: CAWSPPGLQTETQYF

V: TRBV14
size: -
J: TRBJ2-7
D: TRBD2
DNA: TGTGCCAGCAGGGCGAGCGGGGGGGACTACTACGAGCAGTACTTC
CDR3: CASRASGGDYYEQYF

V: TRBV11-3
size: few
J: TRBJ1-1
D: TRBD1
DNA: TGTGCCAGCAGCATGACAGGGGGTCAAAGTGAAGCTTTCTTT
CDR3: CASSMTGGQSEAFF

V: TRBV6-8
size: few
J: TRBJ1-1
D: -
DNA: TGTGCCAGCAGTCGTAACGGGTTCTCGGCTGAAGCTTTCTTT
CDR3: CASSRNGFSAEAFF

V: TRBV29-1
size: once
J: TRBJ2-2
D: -
DNA: TGCAGCGTGGATGGGGGACGCGGGGAGCTGTTTTTT
CDR3: CSVDGGRGELFF

V: TRBV5-1
size: -
J: TRBJ2-3
D: -
DNA: TGCGCCAGCAGCTTCGGACAGAAGGACACAGATACGCAGTATTTT
CDR3: CASSFGQKDTDTQYF

V: TRBV9
size: few
J: TRBJ2-5
D: -
DNA: TGTGCCAGCAGTGCCGACTGGGTGCGAGAGACCCAGTACTTC
CDR3: CASSADWVRETQYF

V: TRBV6-8
size: few
J: TRBJ1-1
D: TRBD1
DNA: TGTGCCAGCAGTTACACCCCACAGGGGGGCTTGAACACTGAAGCTTTCTTT
CDR3: CASSYTPQGGLNTEAFF

V: TRBV30
size: -
J: TRBJ1-1
D: -
DNA: TGTGCCTGGAGGTCCTTGAACACTGAAGCTTTCTTT
CDR3: CAWRSLNTEAFF

V: TRBV4-1
size: -
J: TRBJ1-5
D: -
DNA: TGCGCCAGCAGCCAAGGGGGATTCAATGATCAGCCCCAGCATTTT
CDR3: CASSQGGFNDQPQHF

V: TRBV12-2
size: few
J: TRBJ2-3
D: -
DNA: TGTGCTAGCCCCACACAGGGGATCAGCACAGATACGCAGTATTTT
CDR3: CASPTQGISTDTQYF

V: TRBV11-3
size: few
J: TRBJ2-5
D: -
DNA: TGTGCCAGCAGCTCAGATAGCGCCGAAGAGACCCAGTACTTC
CDR3: CASSSDSAEETQYF

V: TRBV5-3
size: -
J: TRBJ2-7
D: TRBD2
DNA: TGTGCCAGAAGCTTGGGGCGGGGGGAAGCCTACGAGCAGTACTTC
CDR3: CARSLGRGEAYEQYF

V: TRBV10-1
size: -
J: TRBJ2-7
D: -
DNA: TGCGCCAGTAACGGGACCCCCTCGCGGGCTCACTACGAGCAGTACTTC
CDR3: CASNGTPSRAHYEQYF

V: TRBV9
size: few
J: TRBJ2-1
D: -
DNA: TGTGCCAGCAGCGTGGGGGGTGGTGAGCAGTTCTTC
CDR3: CASSVGGGEQFF

V: TRBV4-1
size: -
J: TRBJ2-7
D: -
DNA: TGCGCCAGCAGCCAAGCCGTTATGAACAGCCTCTACGAGCAGTACTTC
CDR3: CASSQAVMNSLYEQYF